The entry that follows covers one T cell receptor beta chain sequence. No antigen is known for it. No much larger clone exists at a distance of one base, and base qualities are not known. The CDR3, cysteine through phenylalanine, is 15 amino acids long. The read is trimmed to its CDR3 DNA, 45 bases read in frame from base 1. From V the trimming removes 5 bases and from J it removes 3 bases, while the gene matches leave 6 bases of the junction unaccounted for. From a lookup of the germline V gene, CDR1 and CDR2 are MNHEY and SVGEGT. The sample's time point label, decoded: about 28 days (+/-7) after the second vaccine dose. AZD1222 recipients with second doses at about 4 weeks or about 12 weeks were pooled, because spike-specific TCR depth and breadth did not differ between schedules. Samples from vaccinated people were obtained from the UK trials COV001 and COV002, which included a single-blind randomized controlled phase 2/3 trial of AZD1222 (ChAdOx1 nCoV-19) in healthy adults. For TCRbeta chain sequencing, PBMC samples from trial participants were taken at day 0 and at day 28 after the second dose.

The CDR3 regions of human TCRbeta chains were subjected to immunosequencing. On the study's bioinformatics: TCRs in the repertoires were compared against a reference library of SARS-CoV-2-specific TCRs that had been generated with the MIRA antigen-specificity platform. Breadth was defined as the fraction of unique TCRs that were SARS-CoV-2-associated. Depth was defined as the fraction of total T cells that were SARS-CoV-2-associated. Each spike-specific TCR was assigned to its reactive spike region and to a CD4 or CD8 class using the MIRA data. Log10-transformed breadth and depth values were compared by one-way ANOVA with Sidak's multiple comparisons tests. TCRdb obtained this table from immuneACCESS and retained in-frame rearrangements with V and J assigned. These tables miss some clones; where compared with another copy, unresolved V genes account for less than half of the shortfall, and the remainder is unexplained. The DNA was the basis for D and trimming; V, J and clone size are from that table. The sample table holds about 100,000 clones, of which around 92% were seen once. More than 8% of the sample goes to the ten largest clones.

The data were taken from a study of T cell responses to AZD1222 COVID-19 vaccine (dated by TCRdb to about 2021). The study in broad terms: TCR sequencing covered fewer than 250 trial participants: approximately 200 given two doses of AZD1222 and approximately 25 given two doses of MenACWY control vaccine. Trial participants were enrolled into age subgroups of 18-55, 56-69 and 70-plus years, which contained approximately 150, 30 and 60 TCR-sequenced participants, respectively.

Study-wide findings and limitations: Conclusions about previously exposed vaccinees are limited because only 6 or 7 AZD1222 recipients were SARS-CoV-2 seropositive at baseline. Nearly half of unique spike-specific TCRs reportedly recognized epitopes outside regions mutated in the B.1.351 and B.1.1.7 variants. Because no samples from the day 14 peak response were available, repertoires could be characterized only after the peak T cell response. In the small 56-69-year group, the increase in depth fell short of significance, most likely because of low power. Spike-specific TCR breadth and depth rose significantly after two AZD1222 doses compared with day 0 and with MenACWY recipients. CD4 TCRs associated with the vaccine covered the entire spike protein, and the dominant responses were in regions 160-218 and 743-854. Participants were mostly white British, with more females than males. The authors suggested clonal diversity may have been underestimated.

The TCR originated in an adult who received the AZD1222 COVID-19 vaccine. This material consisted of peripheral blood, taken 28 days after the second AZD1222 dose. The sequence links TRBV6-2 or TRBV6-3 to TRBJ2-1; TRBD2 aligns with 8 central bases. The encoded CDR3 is CASSHRAGVYNEQFF. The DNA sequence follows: TGTGCCAGCAGTCACCGAGCGGGAGTCTACAATGAGCAGTTCTTC.